The clone carrying this T cell receptor (beta chain) was observed a single time. In the PCR, 60 Vbeta and 13 Jbeta primers were used. Assay: immunoSEQ multiplex PCR; the TCRdb copy retains only in-frame clones and omits some. The sample carries about 300,000 clones, roughly 90% recorded once. These data originate in a study of cytomegalovirus exposure and HLA in healthy donors. CDR3 length: 15 amino acids. Germline-derived CDR1 and CDR2 are KGHSH and LQKENI. The germline V and J ends were trimmed by 3 bases and 1 base, with 10 bases remaining between them. The chain joins TRBV18 to TRBJ1-5, with D possibly matching TRBD1 (5 bases). The sequence derives from a man in his forties or fifties in good health and CMV-seropositive. The sequenced sample was PBMCs. The CDR3 nucleotides are TGTGCCAGCTCACCGGAGGGGACGAGCAATCAGCCCCAGCATTTT. Protein product: CASSPEGTSNQPQHF.